Shown below are 25 T cell receptor beta chains from a single sample sequenced in a study of OX40 agonist ivuxolimab in advanced cancers. Assay: immunoSEQ multiplex PCR; the TCRdb copy retains only in-frame clones and omits some. The data hold about 46,000 clones, with over 75% observed a single time. The sample was CD4+ or CD8+ T cells sorted from blood, taken in a trial of the OX40 agonist ivuxolimab. These receptors originate from an adult with an advanced solid tumor such as melanoma, head and neck, liver or kidney cancer.

The chain joins TRBV6-1 to TRBJ2-7, with D perhaps matching TRBD2 (6 bases). CDR3 length: 16 amino acids. Germline loops: CDR1 MNHNS, CDR2 SASEGT. Trimming removed 1 base from V and 0 bases from J, with 13 bases in between. The CDR3 region is CASSEDGGASSYEQYF. The CDR3 DNA sequence: TGTGCCAGCAGTGAAGATGGAGGGGCTAGCTCCTACGAGCAGTACTTC.

CDR3 amino acids: CASSHHDGLTKVETQYF. CDR3 DNA sequence: TGCGCCAGCAGCCACCACGACGGGTTGACCAAGGTGGAGACCCAGTACTTC. This sequence joins TRBV4-1 and TRBJ2-5; D ambiguous. The germline V and J ends were trimmed by 3 bases and 5 bases, with 22 bases remaining between them. This CDR3 has 17 residues. CDR1 is MGHRA and CDR2 is YSYEKL in the germline V gene.

The chain couples TRBV27 to TRBJ1-1; TRBD1 matches at 10 bases. Germline CDR1 MNHEY, CDR2 SMNVEV (reference sequence). CDR3 length equals 15 residues. The ends lost 6 bases at V and 5 bases at J; junction bases unmatched: 9. In DNA form, the CDR3 reads TGTGCCAGCAGCGGGAGACAGGGGGCGGGGACTGAAGCTTTCTTT. This translates into CASSGRQGAGTEAFF.

The chain joins TRBV4-2 to TRBJ2-1; D possibly corresponds to TRBD2 (5 bases). Germline assignment: CDR1 LGHNA and CDR2 YNFKEQ. Trimming took off 4 bases at V and 3 bases at J, with 19 bases between the two ends. The CDR3 runs 17 residues. The CDR3 reads CASSRGNREGNYNEQFF. The DNA of the CDR3 is TGTGCCAGCAGCCGAGGCAATCGGGAAGGTAACTACAATGAGCAGTTCTTC.

The rearrangement uses TRBV5-1 and TRBJ2-1; maybe TRBD1 (6 bases). CDR3 length equals 16 residues. The V gene lost 4 bases and the J gene lost 3 bases, with 17 bases spanning the gap. Per germline, CDR1 SGHRS and CDR2 YFSETQ. CDR3 coding DNA: TGCGCCAGCAGCCCCCGTGGGGGCGAGGTCTACAATGAGCAGTTCTTC. Protein sequence: CASSPRGGEVYNEQFF.

This chain joins TRBV7-9 and TRBJ1-2, with TRBD1 matching 9 bases. CDR1 is SEHNR and CDR2 is FQNEAQ in the germline V gene (reference sequence). The trim removed 5 bases at V and 8 bases at J, leaving 15 bases unmatched. The CDR3 length is 16 residues. The CDR3 coding sequence is TGTGCCAGCAGCATGGGACAGGGAACCCAACGAGAGGGCTACACCTTC. Translation: CASSMGQGTQREGYTF. The variable domain in full, with the rest retrieved from reference TRBV7-9 and TRBJ1-2, is DTGVSQNPRHKITKRGQNVTFRCDPISEHNRLYWYRQTLGQGPEFLTYFQNEAQLEKSRLLSDRFSAERPKGSFSTLEIQRTEQGDSAMYLCASSMGQGTQREGYTFGSGTRLTVV.

V usage is TRBV5-6 and J usage is TRBJ1-6; D is undetermined. V dropped 2 bases and J dropped 0 bases, with 9 bases sitting between them. The CDR3 sequence is 16 residues long. Germline-derived CDR1 and CDR2 are SGHDT and YYEEEE. The DNA for the CDR3 is TGTGCCAGCAGCTTTCCGACGAGCTCCTATAATTCACCCCTCCACTTT. This translates into CASSFPTSSYNSPLHF.

The chain recombines TRBV28 with TRBJ1-5, with D hard to call. Germline V gives CDR1 MDHEN, CDR2 SYDVKM. The CDR3 spans 14 residues. Trimming cost V 6 bases and J 9 bases, with 18 bases left between them. CDR3 region: CASSPRTFVGPQHF. The CDR3 DNA is TGTGCCAGCAGCCCGAGGACTTTCGTGGGGCCCCAGCATTTT.

In this sample, this clone turned up once. The CDR3 sequence: CATSVMRGHPEGETQYF. CDR3 nucleotides: TGTGCCACCAGCGTCATGCGCGGACACCCCGAGGGGGAGACCCAGTACTTC. This sequence joins TRBV15 and TRBJ2-5; tentatively, D is TRBD1 or TRBD2 (5 bases each). V gave up 5 bases and J gave up 5 bases, with 24 bases separating them. Germline V gives CDR1 LNHNV, CDR2 YYDKDF (reference sequence). This CDR3 comprises 17 residues.

The chain combines TRBV6-5 with TRBJ1-6; D remains ambiguous. Trimming cost V 0 bases and J 7 bases, with 4 bases left between them. Germline CDR1 reads MNHEY; CDR2 reads SVGAGI. The CDR3 is 13 residues long. CDR3 amino acids: CASSYSQNSPLHF. In DNA, the CDR3 is TGTGCCAGCAGTTACTCGCAGAATTCACCCCTCCACTTT.

V is TRBV7-8 and J is TRBJ2-2; a weak D match, TRBD1 (6 bases). Germline CDR1 and CDR2: SGHVS and FQNEAQ. The CDR3 sequence is 13 residues long. CDR3 region: CATGTPNTGELFF. For the CDR3, the DNA is TGTGCTACCGGGACACCGAACACCGGGGAGCTGTTTTTT.

The gene calls are TRBV5-1 and TRBJ2-1, with a tentative D call TRBD2 (6 bases). CDR3 length equals 16 residues. The germline V and J ends were trimmed by 0 bases and 3 bases, with 13 bases remaining between them. Germline V gives CDR1 SGHRS, CDR2 YFSETQ. The chain's CDR3 is CASSLAGTGLYNEQFF. The CDR3 bases are TGCGCCAGCAGCTTGGCCGGGACTGGTCTCTACAATGAGCAGTTCTTC.

The table lists this clone with a count of one. This chain uses TRBV29-1 with TRBJ2-1; 13 bases map to TRBD2. The CDR3 runs to 13 residues. After removal of 4 bases from V and 13 bases from J, the junction contained 7 bases not matched to a gene. Germline V gives CDR1 SQVTM, CDR2 ANQGSEA. For the CDR3, the DNA is TGCAGCGTTGCGGGACTAGCGGGACCCCAACAGTTCTTC. Its translation: CSVAGLAGPQQFF.

The genes are TRBV9 and TRBJ1-4; 7 nucleotides line up with TRBD1. The CDR3 consists of 16 residues. Unmatched junction bases numbered 13, after V lost 4 bases and J lost 7 bases. Germline assignment: CDR1 SGDLS and CDR2 YYNGEE. CDR3 in DNA: TGTGCCAGCAGCTCCTCATTGGCAGGGGGAAGTGAAAAACTGTTTTTT. It yields the protein CASSSSLAGGSEKLFF.

This sequence joins TRBV30 and TRBJ1-1; 7 positions agree with TRBD1. Germline V gene data show CDR1 as GTSNPN and CDR2 as SVGIG (reference sequence). CDR3 length: 14 amino acids. With 1 base clipped from V and 5 bases from J, the junction kept 7 bases outside the gene matches. Written as DNA, the CDR3 is TGTGCCTGGAGTGCCGACACAGGGGTAACTGAAGCTTTCTTT. Protein: CAWSADTGVTEAFF.

The rearrangement links TRBV5-4 to TRBJ2-1, with 7 bases that match TRBD1. J lost 9 bases, V lost 2 bases, and 11 bases had no gene match. The germline gives CDR1 SGHNT, CDR2 YYREEE (reference sequence). The CDR3 has 15 residues. The CDR3 DNA follows: TGTGCCAGCAGCTTACAGGGGAGTCTGGTTGGTGAGCAGTTCTTC. It translates to CASSLQGSLVGEQFF.

This sequence joins TRBV27 and TRBJ2-1, with a tentative D call TRBD2 (6 bases). The germline V and J ends were trimmed by 3 bases and 10 bases, with 19 bases remaining between them. The CDR3 loop spans 15 amino acids. Germline CDR1 MNHEY, CDR2 SMNVEV (reference sequence). Here the CDR3 DNA reads TGTGCCAGCAGTTTGTGGAGCGGGTCCTTCGGGGAGCAGTTCTTC. Encoded protein: CASSLWSGSFGEQFF.

The V call is TRBV25-1, the J call TRBJ2-3; D is unclear. Trimming shortened V by 1 base and J by 10 bases, and 15 bases separated the two germline ends. Germline loops: CDR1 MGHDK, CDR2 SYGVNS. The CDR3 is made up of 14 amino acids. CDR3 in amino acids: CASSEFSSTDSQYF. The DNA for the CDR3 is TGTGCCAGCAGTGAATTTTCGTCGACGGATTCGCAGTATTTT. Full variable domain (missing parts from reference TRBV25-1 and TRBJ2-3): EADIYQTPRYLVIGTGKKITLECSQTMGHDKMYWYQQDPGMELHLIHYSYGVNSTEKGDLSSESTVSRIRTEHFPLTLESARPSHTSQYLCASSEFSSTDSQYFGPGTRLTVL.

The rearrangement links TRBV25-1 to TRBJ2-5, with D possibly called TRBD1 or TRBD2 (5 bases each). The germline V gene has CDR1 MGHDK and CDR2 SYGVNS. This CDR3 is built from 14 residues. V was pared by 5 bases and J by 4 bases, with 14 bases between. CDR3 region: CASSLQGRAETQYF. The CDR3 nucleotides read TGTGCCAGCAGTTTGCAGGGACGGGCAGAGACCCAGTACTTC.

This clone has only one observation. The chain has TRBV21-1 and TRBJ2-6; the DNA was not used to check the table's D call, TRBD2. TRBV21-1 is classified as a pseudogene. This CDR3 comprises 15 residues. CDR3 sequence: CASSSGGSGANVLTF. The CDR3, as DNA: TGTGCCAGCAGCAGTGGGGGGTCTGGGGCCAACGTCCTGACTTTC.

The CDR3 DNA reads TGTGCCAGCAGCCCCGGGACAGGGGAACACGAGCAGTACTTC. It encodes CASSPGTGEHEQYF. The gene calls are TRBV5-4 and TRBJ2-7; 10 bases fit TRBD1. The junction had 6 bases not matched to a gene; V was cut back by 4 bases and J by 5 bases. Germline assignment: CDR1 SGHNT and CDR2 YYREEE (reference sequence). The CDR3 is 14 amino acids.

In DNA, the CDR3 is TGTGCCAGCAGTTTCTTCATGGACAGGGCTGGGTATAGCAATCAGCCCCAGCATTTT. Its translation: CASSFFMDRAGYSNQPQHF. The chain has TRBV28 and TRBJ1-5, with 8 bases fitting TRBD1. J was trimmed by 0 bases and V by 3 bases; bases with no gene match: 13. The CDR3 sequence is 19 residues long. Germline assignment: CDR1 MDHEN and CDR2 SYDVKM. Looking up the rest from reference TRBV28 and TRBJ1-5 gives the full variable domain: DVKVTQSSRYLVKRTGEKVFLECVQDMDHENMFWYRQDPGLGLRLIYFSYDVKMKEKGDIPEGYSVSREKKERFSLILESASTNQTSMYLCASSFFMDRAGYSNQPQHFGDGTRLSIL.

The chain employs TRBV19 and TRBJ1-2, with D maybe TRBD1 (5 bases). From germline, CDR1 is LNHDA and CDR2 SQIVND (reference sequence). The CDR3 totals 15 residues. V was pared by 1 base and J by 0 bases, with 9 bases between. The CDR3 loop is CASSIAGGANYGYTF. CDR3 coding DNA: TGTGCCAGTAGTATAGCCGGGGGAGCTAACTATGGCTACACCTTC.

The rearrangement joins TRBV7-9 to TRBJ2-7; a possible D gene is TRBD2 (6 bases). V was trimmed by 1 base and J by 6 bases, leaving 25 bases between them. The CDR3 is made up of 18 amino acids. CDR1 and CDR2 from the germline V gene are SEHNR and FQNEAQ (reference sequence). The CDR3 nucleotides read TGTGCCAGCAGCTTAGGTTTTGGGGAGGCAGAAACTTCGGGCGAGCAGTACTTC. It translates to CASSLGFGEAETSGEQYF.

This clone turned up a few times. V gene TRBV29-1 combines with J gene TRBJ1-1, with D perhaps matching TRBD1 (5 bases). V was shortened by 7 bases and J by 6 bases, with 12 bases between the two germline ends. This CDR3 has 11 residues. Germline lookup yields CDR1 SQVTM and CDR2 ANQGSEA. For the CDR3, the DNA is TGCAGCGGCCTCAGGGACGCTGAAGCTTTCTTT. Encoded protein: CSGLRDAEAFF.